The 24 T cell receptor beta chains below all came from one sample that was sequenced in a study of T cells in Graves' hyperthyroidism and ophthalmopathy. Amplification targeted TCR beta CDR3 regions from RNA transcripts. A first-round RT-PCR of the TCR CDR3 used the HTBI primer set. TCRdb used MiXCR to reprocess the multiplex PCR reads, holding one entry per CDR3 protein. The table includes 300,000 to 450,000 distinct CDR3 sequences, 14% detected once. Sequenced input: blood. The origin of the receptors is a woman in her 30s with Graves' ophthalmopathy.

This clonotype was observed many times. The chain combines TRBV20-1 with TRBJ2-5, with 14 nucleotides matching TRBD2. Trimming cost V 5 bases and J 1 base; bases outside gene matches: 3. The CDR3 spans 15 residues. Germline V gene lookup returns CDR1 DFQATT and CDR2 SNEGSKA (reference sequence). CDR3 protein: CSAGLAGGGQETQYF. As DNA, the CDR3 is TGCAGTGCTGGACTAGCGGGGGGCGGCCAAGAGACCCAGTACTTC.

This clonotype has a handful of counts. The rearrangement joins TRBV29-1 to TRBJ2-5; 9 positions match TRBD1. This CDR3 spans 14 amino acids. Germline V lookup: CDR1 SQVTM, CDR2 ANQGSEA. V shed 6 bases and J 5 bases; nucleotides not matched to a gene: 10. This CDR3 reads CSVKRTGVGETQYF. As DNA, the CDR3 is TGCAGCGTCAAGCGGACAGGGGTAGGGGAGACCCAGTACTTC.

The chain employs TRBV4-2 and TRBJ2-4, with 9 bases that match TRBD2. From germline, CDR1 is LGHNA and CDR2 YNFKEQ. Trimming took 4 bases from V and 3 from J; bases not matched to a gene: 13. The CDR3 is made up of 18 amino acids. The CDR3: CASSPRLAEVGGKNIQYF. The CDR3 DNA reads as TGTGCCAGCAGCCCCAGACTAGCGGAGGTGGGGGGCAAAAACATTCAGTACTTC.

This clonotype was counted between two and nine times. The chain combines TRBV29-1 with TRBJ1-5, with a tentative D call TRBD1 (5 bases). The germline V and J ends were trimmed by 7 bases and 15 bases, with 19 bases remaining between them. This CDR3 is 11 amino acids long. Germline V lookup: CDR1 SQVTM, CDR2 ANQGSEA. This CDR3 is CSDTGPTRTHF. The CDR3 nucleotides read TGCAGCGACACGGGACCCACCCGCACGCATTTT. Looking up the rest from reference TRBV29-1 and TRBJ1-5 gives the full variable domain: SAVISQKPSRDICQRGTSLTIQCQVDSQVTMMFWYRQQPGQSLTLIATANQGSEATYESGFVIDKFPISRPNLTFSTLTVSNMSPEDSSIYLCSDTGPTRTHFGDGTRLSIL.

This clonotype has at least ten counts. The rearrangement uses TRBV12-3 or TRBV12-4 and TRBJ2-4; 11 nucleotides agree with TRBD2. Trimming at V came to 0 bases and at J to 0 bases, leaving 7 bases not matched to a gene. This CDR3 has 19 amino acids. The DNA of the CDR3 is TGTGCCAGCAGTTTAGCCGATAGCGGGGGGGCGGGAGCCAAAAACATTCAGTACTTC. It specifies CASSLADSGGAGAKNIQYF.

The sample holds many counts of this clonotype. The genes are TRBV12-3 or TRBV12-4 and TRBJ2-7, with 7 bases identical to TRBD1. This CDR3 is built from 13 residues. The trim removed 3 bases at V and 2 bases at J, leaving 1 base unmatched. The CDR3 loop is CASSFDRAYEQYF. CDR3 sequence (DNA): TGTGCCAGCAGTTTTGACAGGGCCTACGAGCAGTACTTC.

This clonotype has ten or more counts. The chain recombines TRBV20-1 with TRBJ1-2; D possibly corresponds to TRBD1 (6 bases). Germline V gene sequence: CDR1 DFQATT, CDR2 SNEGSKA (reference sequence). Trimming left V 3 bases short and J 2 bases short, with 16 bases between. This CDR3 is built from 15 residues. Here the CDR3 DNA reads TGCAGTGCTAGGGACAGTTTCGGGCTCAACTATGGCTACACCTTC. This codes for CSARDSFGLNYGYTF.

In its sample, this clonotype was seen many times. V and J are TRBV27 and TRBJ2-6; a possible D gene is TRBD2 (5 bases). Germline V CDR1 and CDR2: MNHEY, SMNVEV (reference sequence). The CDR3 covers 17 residues. The V gene lost 2 bases and the J gene lost 1 base, with 12 bases spanning the gap. The CDR3 loop is CASSLGPLASGANVLTF. CDR3 DNA: TGTGCCAGCAGTTTAGGACCGCTAGCTTCTGGGGCCAACGTCCTGACTTTC.

This clonotype occurred many times. The CDR3 loop is CAISEIEQGSYEQYF. CDR3 nucleotide sequence: TGTGCCATCAGTGAGATCGAACAGGGTTCATACGAGCAGTACTTC. This chain joins TRBV10-3 and TRBJ2-7, with D possibly TRBD1 on 6 matching bases. Deletions cut 2 bases from V and 4 bases from J, with 15 bases between. CDR1 is ENHRY, CDR2 SYGVKD, per germline. This CDR3 contains 15 residues.

This clonotype was seen many times. This sequence joins TRBV5-6 and TRBJ2-6, with D unclear. Per germline, CDR1 SGHDT and CDR2 YYEEEE. V was clipped by 0 bases and J by 2 bases, with 6 bases between them. The CDR3 has 15 amino acids. CDR3 sequence reads: CASSLVGTGANVLTF. The CDR3, as DNA: TGTGCCAGCAGCTTGGTAGGGACTGGGGCCAACGTCCTGACTTTC.

Ten or more counts support this clonotype. The chain is built from TRBV20-1 and TRBJ1-1; 8 bases are shared with TRBD1. This CDR3 is 14 amino acids long. Germline CDR1 reads DFQATT; CDR2 reads SNEGSKA (reference sequence). V shed 5 bases, J shed 4 bases, and the junction held 9 bases outside the gene matches. CDR3 sequence reads: CSASKTGVFTEAFF. The CDR3 nucleotides are TGCAGTGCTTCCAAGACAGGGGTGTTCACTGAAGCTTTCTTT.

This clonotype appeared many times. The J gene is TRBJ1-5, the V gene TRBV6-1; D not resolved. This CDR3 has 15 amino acids. Germline V gene data show CDR1 as MNHNS and CDR2 as SASEGT. The V and J ends lost 9 bases and 0 bases respectively, with 15 bases between them. CDR3 sequence (DNA): TGTGCCAGTTGTTCGGGGTCCTATAGCAATCAGCCCCAGCATTTT. Amino acid sequence: CASCSGSYSNQPQHF.

This clonotype was found many times. This chain connects TRBV28 to TRBJ2-2; D not resolved. Trimming pared 8 bases from V and 4 bases from J, leaving 11 bases between. Looked up from germline, CDR1 is MDHEN and CDR2 is SYDVKM. This CDR3 has 13 residues. The CDR3 DNA reads as TGTGCCAGCGACTCAAGGATCACCGGGGAGCTGTTTTTT. It encodes CASDSRITGELFF. The entire variable domain, with the rest obtained from reference TRBV28 and TRBJ2-2, is as follows: DVKVTQSSRYLVKRTGEKVFLECVQDMDHENMFWYRQDPGLGLRLIYFSYDVKMKEKGDIPEGYSVSREKKERFSLILESASTNQTSMYLCASDSRITGELFFGEGSRLTVL.

This clonotype has at least ten counts. The chain joins TRBV5-1 to TRBJ2-3; 13 nucleotides line up with TRBD2. The CDR3 loop spans 16 amino acids. V was clipped by 4 bases and J by 5 bases; unmatched bases: 7. Germline CDR1 reads SGHRS; CDR2 reads YFSETQ. The CDR3 protein is CASSHTSGGAVDTQYF. In DNA form, the CDR3 reads TGCGCCAGCAGCCACACTAGCGGGGGGGCCGTAGATACGCAGTATTTT.

The table lists this clonotype with many counts. The gene calls are TRBV2 and TRBJ2-7; the D call may be TRBD1 or TRBD2 (6 bases each). Trimming left V 6 bases short and J 5 bases short, with 23 bases between. The CDR3 sequence is 16 residues long. CDR1 is SNHLY and CDR2 is FYNNEI in the germline V gene. The CDR3 DNA reads TGTGCCAGCAGCGACCCGGGCGGAGGGGGTATCGACGAGCAGTACTTC. As protein: CASSDPGGGGIDEQYF.

This clonotype appeared many times. The chain carries TRBV28 and TRBJ1-1; TRBD1 matches at 9 bases. Trimming at V came to 2 bases and at J to 6 bases, leaving 4 bases not matched to a gene. CDR3 length: 14 amino acids. Germline V gene sequence: CDR1 MDHEN, CDR2 SYDVKM. This CDR3 is CASSLHRTGAEAFF. The DNA of the CDR3 is TGTGCCAGCAGTTTACACCGGACAGGGGCTGAAGCTTTCTTT. The full variable domain, with the rest looked up from reference TRBV28 and TRBJ1-1, is DVKVTQSSRYLVKRTGEKVFLECVQDMDHENMFWYRQDPGLGLRLIYFSYDVKMKEKGDIPEGYSVSREKKERFSLILESASTNQTSMYLCASSLHRTGAEAFFGQGTRLTVV.

This clonotype was recorded at least ten times. The chain employs TRBV20-1 and TRBJ2-7, with D perhaps matching TRBD1 (5 bases). CDR1 is DFQATT and CDR2 is SNEGSKA in the germline V gene (reference sequence). The CDR3 spans 13 residues. V lost 3 bases to trimming and J lost 9 bases, with 18 bases between them. Here the CDR3 reads CSASNRLTFGQYF. The DNA for the CDR3 is TGCAGTGCTAGTAACAGGTTAACGTTTGGGCAGTACTTC.

This clonotype has at least ten counts. The gene calls are TRBV7-2 and TRBJ2-7; perhaps TRBD1 as D (5 bases). This CDR3 contains 13 residues. The germline V and J ends were trimmed by 2 bases and 7 bases, with 12 bases remaining between them. Per the germline V gene, CDR1 is SGHTA and CDR2 is FQGNSA. The CDR3 nucleotides read TGTGCCAGCAGCTTATACTTACACAGGGAGCAGTACTTC. Protein sequence: CASSLYLHREQYF.

This clonotype was observed a few times. The chain employs TRBV27 and TRBJ1-2; D gene unclear. The CDR3 length is 14 residues. Per the germline V gene, CDR1 is MNHEY and CDR2 is SMNVEV (reference sequence). Trimming took 1 base from V and 2 from J, leaving 8 bases between them. CDR3 in DNA: TGTGCCAGCAGTTTATTTGGTAACAACTATGGCTACACCTTC. As protein: CASSLFGNNYGYTF.

V is TRBV18 and J is TRBJ2-3, with no clear D. Per germline, CDR1 KGHSH and CDR2 LQKENI. V lost 11 bases and J lost 0, with 18 bases in between. The CDR3 has 15 residues. The CDR3: CAGAPPAVSTDTQYF. As DNA, the CDR3 is TGTGCCGGCGCACCGCCGGCAGTTAGCACAGATACGCAGTATTTT.

This clonotype occurred a few times. The V call is TRBV9, the J call TRBJ2-1; TRBD2 matches at 10 bases. The CDR3 has 19 residues. Trimming cost V 4 bases and J 7 bases; bases outside gene matches: 20. The germline CDR1 and CDR2 sequences are SGDLS and YYNGEE. This chain's CDR3 is CASSPEPSGGLVFLNEQFF. CDR3 DNA sequence: TGTGCCAGCAGCCCAGAGCCTAGCGGGGGTTTAGTATTTTTGAATGAGCAGTTCTTC.

There are many counts of this clonotype. The gene calls are TRBV2 and TRBJ1-2, with 7 bases aligning to TRBD1. Germline CDR1 is SNHLY and CDR2 is FYNNEI. V lost 2 bases and J lost 4; bases outside the gene matches: 10. The CDR3 totals 16 residues. CDR3 protein: CASSESGDRETYGYTF. The CDR3 region has the DNA TGTGCCAGCAGTGAATCGGGCGACAGGGAAACCTATGGCTACACCTTC.

This clonotype was detected only a few times. The rearrangement uses TRBV7-9 and TRBJ2-3; D remains unclear. The germline CDR1 and CDR2 sequences are SEHNR and FQNEAQ (reference sequence). The CDR3 totals 14 residues. Trimming took off 5 bases at V and 2 bases at J, with 11 bases between the two ends. DNA for the CDR3: TGTGCCAGCAGCCGGAGCTCGCTCACAGATACGCAGTATTTT. Its translation is CASSRSSLTDTQYF.

This clonotype was found many times. The V call is TRBV7-6, the J call TRBJ2-7, with 7 positions matching TRBD2. The CDR3 consists of 14 residues. Germline CDR1 reads SGHVS; CDR2 reads FNYEAQ. V lost 1 base and J lost 2; bases outside the gene matches: 2. The CDR3 here is CASSLDGGAYEQYF. In DNA, the CDR3 is TGTGCCAGCAGCTTAGATGGGGGGGCCTACGAGCAGTACTTC.